The entry that follows covers one T cell receptor beta chain sequence. Its antigen remains unknown. The CDR3 sequence is 15 residues long. Losses at the gene ends were 10 bases for V and 2 bases for J; bases not matched to a gene: 8. The germline CDR1 and CDR2 sequences are MNHEY and SMNVEV (reference sequence). Amplification by 5'RACE using constant-segment primers produced TCR alpha and TCR beta cDNA libraries that carried sample barcodes and UMIs. MiXCR was run by TCRdb on the 5' RACE reads, yielding one entry per CDR3 protein. Among some 82,000 distinct CDR3 sequences, roughly 13% were seen once, and the ten largest hold approximately 41%. The data were obtained in a study of T-cell memory formation after mild COVID-19. Study findings and constraints: SARS-CoV-2 specificity was not confirmed for second-wave clones peaking on day 37. Later expanders leaned CD4+, whereas clones that contracted between day 15 and 85 were balanced CD4/CD8. Contracting clones localized mainly to CM and EM when CD4+ and mainly to EMRA when CD8+.

This TCR was sampled from a man between 18 and 35 years old who had mild COVID-19 (a few samples of this study predate the infection). Cell type and time point are not known. Sequences were obtained from PBMCs or a T cell subset sorted from them (not recorded which). The genes are TRBV27 and TRBJ2-6, with 7 bases aligning to TRBD1. CDR3 nucleotides: TGTGCCACCACAGGGGTTGGGCCTGGGGCCAACGTCCTGACTTTC. Its protein product is CATTGVGPGANVLTF.